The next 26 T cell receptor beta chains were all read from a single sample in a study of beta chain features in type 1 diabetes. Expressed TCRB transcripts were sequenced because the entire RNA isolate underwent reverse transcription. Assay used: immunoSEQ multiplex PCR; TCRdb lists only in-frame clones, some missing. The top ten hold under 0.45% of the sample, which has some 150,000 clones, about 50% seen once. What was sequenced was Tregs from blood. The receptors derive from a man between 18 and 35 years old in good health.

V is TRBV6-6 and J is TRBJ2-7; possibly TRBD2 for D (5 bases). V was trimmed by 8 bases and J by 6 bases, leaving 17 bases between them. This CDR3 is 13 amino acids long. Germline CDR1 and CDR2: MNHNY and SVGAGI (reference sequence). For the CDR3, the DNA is TGTGCCAGCGTGGTAGGGAGTTCCGGCGAGCAGTACTTC. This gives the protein CASVVGSSGEQYF.

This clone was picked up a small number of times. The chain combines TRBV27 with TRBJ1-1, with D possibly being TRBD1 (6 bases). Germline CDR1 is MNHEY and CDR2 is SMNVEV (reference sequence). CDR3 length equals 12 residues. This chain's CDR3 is CETRGGNTEAFF. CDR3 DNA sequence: TGTGAAACAAGGGGGGGAAACACTGAAGCTTTCTTT.

The CDR3 DNA sequence: TGTGCCAGCAGCTTAGTCTTAGGGACAGTCTCTGGAAACACCATATATTTT. Translating it yields CASSLVLGTVSGNTIYF. V and J are TRBV7-9 and TRBJ1-3; 7 positions agree with TRBD1. There are 17 residues in the CDR3. V gave up 1 base and J gave up 0 bases; unmatched junction bases: 6. The V gene's germline CDR1 is SEHNR and CDR2 FQNEAQ (reference sequence). The full variable domain, its missing parts supplied by reference TRBV7-9 and TRBJ1-3, is DTGVSQNPRHKITKRGQNVTFRCDPISEHNRLYWYRQTLGQGPEFLTYFQNEAQLEKSRLLSDRFSAERPKGSFSTLEIQRTEQGDSAMYLCASSLVLGTVSGNTIYFGEGSWLTVV.

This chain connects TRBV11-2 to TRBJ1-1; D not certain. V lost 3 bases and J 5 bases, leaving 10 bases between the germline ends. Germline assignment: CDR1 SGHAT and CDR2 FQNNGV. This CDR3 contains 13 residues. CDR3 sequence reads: CASSFRGGTEAFF. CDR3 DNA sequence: TGTGCCAGCAGCTTCCGGGGTGGAACTGAAGCTTTCTTT.

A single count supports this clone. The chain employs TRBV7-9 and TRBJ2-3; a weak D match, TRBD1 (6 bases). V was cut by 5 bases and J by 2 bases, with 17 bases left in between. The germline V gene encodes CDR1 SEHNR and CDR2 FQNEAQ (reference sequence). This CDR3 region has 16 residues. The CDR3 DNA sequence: TGTGCCAGCAGCACAGGACAGCGGAGGTTCACAGATACGCAGTATTTT. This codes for CASSTGQRRFTDTQYF.

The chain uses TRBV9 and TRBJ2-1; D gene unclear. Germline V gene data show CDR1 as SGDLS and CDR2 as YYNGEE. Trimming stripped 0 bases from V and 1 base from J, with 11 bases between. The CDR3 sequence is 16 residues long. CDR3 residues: CASSVGLSVSYNEQFF. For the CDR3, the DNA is TGTGCCAGCAGCGTAGGTCTATCGGTATCCTACAATGAGCAGTTCTTC.

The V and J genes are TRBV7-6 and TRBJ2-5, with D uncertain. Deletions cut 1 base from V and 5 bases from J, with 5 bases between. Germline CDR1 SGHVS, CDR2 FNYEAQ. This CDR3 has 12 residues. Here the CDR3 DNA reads TGTGCCAGCAGCTTAGGGCGGGAGACCCAGTACTTC. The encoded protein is CASSLGRETQYF.

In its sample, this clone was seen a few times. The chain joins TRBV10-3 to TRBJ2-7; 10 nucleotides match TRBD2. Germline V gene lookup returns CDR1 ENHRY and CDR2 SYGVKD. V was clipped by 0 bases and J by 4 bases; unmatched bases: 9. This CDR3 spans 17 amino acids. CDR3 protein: CAISESRRQRGGYEQYF. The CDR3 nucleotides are TGTGCCATCAGTGAGTCCAGGCGACAGCGGGGGGGATACGAGCAGTACTTC.

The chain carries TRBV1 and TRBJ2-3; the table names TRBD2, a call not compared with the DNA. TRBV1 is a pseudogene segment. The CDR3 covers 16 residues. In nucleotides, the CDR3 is TGCACCAGCAGCCAAGGAGTGCGGGAGGGCACAGATACGCAGTATTTT. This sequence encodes CTSSQGVREGTDTQYF.

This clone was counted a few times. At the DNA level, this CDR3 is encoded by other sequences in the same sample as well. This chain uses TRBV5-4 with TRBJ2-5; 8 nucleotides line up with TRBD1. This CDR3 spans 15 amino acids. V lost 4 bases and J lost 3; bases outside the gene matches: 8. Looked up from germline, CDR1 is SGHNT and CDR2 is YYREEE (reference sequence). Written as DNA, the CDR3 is TGTGCCAGCAGCAAAGGACAGGGCGGGAAAGAGACCCAGTACTTC. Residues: CASSKGQGGKETQYF.

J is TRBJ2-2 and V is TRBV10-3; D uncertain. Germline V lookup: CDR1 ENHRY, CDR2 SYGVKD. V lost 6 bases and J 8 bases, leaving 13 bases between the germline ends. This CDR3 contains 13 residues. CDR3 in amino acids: CAIRSLIYGELFF. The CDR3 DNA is TGTGCCATCAGGTCCCTAATATATGGGGAGCTGTTTTTT.

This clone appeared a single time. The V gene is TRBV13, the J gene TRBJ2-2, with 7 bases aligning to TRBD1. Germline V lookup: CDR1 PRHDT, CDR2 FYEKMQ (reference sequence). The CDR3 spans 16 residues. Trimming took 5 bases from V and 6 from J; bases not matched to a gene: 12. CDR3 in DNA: TGTGCCAGCAGCCCCCTTGGGGCAGGGACAGCCGGGGAGCTGTTTTTT. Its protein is CASSPLGAGTAGELFF. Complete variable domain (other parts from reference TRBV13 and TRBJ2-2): AAGVIQSPRHLIKEKRETATLKCYPIPRHDTVYWYQQGPGQDPQFLISFYEKMQSDKGSIPDRFSAQQFSDYHSELNMSSLELGDSALYFCASSPLGAGTAGELFFGEGSRLTVL.

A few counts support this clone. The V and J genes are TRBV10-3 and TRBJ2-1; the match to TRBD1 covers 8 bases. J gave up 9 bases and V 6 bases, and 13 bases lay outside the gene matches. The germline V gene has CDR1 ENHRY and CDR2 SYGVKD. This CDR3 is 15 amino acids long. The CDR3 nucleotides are TGTGCCATCAGGGCAAGGACAGGGTTTGAGGCTGAGCAGTTCTTC. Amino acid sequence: CAIRARTGFEAEQFF.

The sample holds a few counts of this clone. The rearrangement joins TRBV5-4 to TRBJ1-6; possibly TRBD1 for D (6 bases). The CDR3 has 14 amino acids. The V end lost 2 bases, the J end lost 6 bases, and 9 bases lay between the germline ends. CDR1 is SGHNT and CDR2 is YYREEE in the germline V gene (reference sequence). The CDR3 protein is CASSFGQINSPLHF. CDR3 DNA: TGTGCCAGCAGCTTCGGACAGATTAATTCACCCCTCCACTTT.

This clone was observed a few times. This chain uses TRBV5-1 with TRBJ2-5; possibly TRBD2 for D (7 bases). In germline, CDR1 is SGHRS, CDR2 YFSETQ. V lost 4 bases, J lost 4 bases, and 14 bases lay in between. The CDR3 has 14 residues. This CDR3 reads CASSPGGGAETQYF. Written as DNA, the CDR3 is TGCGCCAGCAGCCCTGGCGGGGGCGCAGAGACCCAGTACTTC.

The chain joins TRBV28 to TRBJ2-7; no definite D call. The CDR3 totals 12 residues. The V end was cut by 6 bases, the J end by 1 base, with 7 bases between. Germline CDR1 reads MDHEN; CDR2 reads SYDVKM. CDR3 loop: CASSRTSYEQYF. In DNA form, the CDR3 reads TGTGCCAGCAGCAGAACATCCTACGAGCAGTACTTC.

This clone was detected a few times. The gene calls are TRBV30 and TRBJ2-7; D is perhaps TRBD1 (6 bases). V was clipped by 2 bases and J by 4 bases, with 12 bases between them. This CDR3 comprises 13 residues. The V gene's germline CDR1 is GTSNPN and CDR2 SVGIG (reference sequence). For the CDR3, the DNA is TGTGCCTGGAGTCAGGGGTCCCCTTACGAGCAGTACTTC. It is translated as CAWSQGSPYEQYF.

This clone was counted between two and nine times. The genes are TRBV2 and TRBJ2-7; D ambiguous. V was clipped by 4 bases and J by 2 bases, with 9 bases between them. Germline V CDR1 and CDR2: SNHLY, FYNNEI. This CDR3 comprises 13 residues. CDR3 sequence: CASSVGRTYEQYF. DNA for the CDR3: TGTGCCAGCAGTGTTGGCAGAACCTACGAGCAGTACTTC.

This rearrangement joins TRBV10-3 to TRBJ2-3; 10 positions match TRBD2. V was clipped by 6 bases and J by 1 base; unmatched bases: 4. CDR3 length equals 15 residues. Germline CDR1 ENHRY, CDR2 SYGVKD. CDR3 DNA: TGTGCCATCAGCCCCGGGACTAGCGGCACAGATACGCAGTATTTT. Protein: CAISPGTSGTDTQYF.

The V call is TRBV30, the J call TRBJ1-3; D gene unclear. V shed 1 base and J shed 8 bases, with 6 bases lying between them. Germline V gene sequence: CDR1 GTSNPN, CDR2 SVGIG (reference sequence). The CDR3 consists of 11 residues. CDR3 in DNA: TGTGCCTGGAGTGATTTAGACACCATATATTTT. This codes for CAWSDLDTIYF.

CDR3 in amino acids: CASSLAGTNEKLFF. The CDR3 bases are TGTGCCAGCAGTTTAGCAGGGACTAATGAAAAACTGTTTTTT. The rearrangement joins TRBV28 to TRBJ1-4; D may be TRBD1 (5 bases). The germline V gene has CDR1 MDHEN and CDR2 SYDVKM. The germline V and J ends were trimmed by 2 bases and 2 bases, with 6 bases remaining between them. The CDR3 is 14 residues long.

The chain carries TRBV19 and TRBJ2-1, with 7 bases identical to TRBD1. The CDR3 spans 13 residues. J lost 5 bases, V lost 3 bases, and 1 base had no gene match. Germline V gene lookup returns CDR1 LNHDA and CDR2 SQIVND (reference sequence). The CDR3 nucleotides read TGTGCCAGTAGTATGACAGGGAACAATGAGCAGTTCTTC. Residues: CASSMTGNNEQFF.

The DNA for the CDR3 is TGCGCCAGCAGCCAGGGCAGAAACCAAGAGACCCAGTACTTC. This translates into CASSQGRNQETQYF. The rearrangement joins TRBV4-1 to TRBJ2-5, with D hard to call. Germline V lookup: CDR1 MGHRA, CDR2 YSYEKL. This CDR3 has 14 residues. V lost 3 bases and J 0 bases, leaving 8 bases between the germline ends.

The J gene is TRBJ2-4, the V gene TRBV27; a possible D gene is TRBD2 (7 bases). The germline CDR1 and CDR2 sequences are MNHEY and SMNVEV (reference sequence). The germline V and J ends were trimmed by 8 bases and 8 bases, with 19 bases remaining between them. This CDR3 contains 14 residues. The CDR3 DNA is TGTGCCAGCCGTCGGGGGGCCTATGGGGACATTCAGTACTTC. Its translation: CASRRGAYGDIQYF.

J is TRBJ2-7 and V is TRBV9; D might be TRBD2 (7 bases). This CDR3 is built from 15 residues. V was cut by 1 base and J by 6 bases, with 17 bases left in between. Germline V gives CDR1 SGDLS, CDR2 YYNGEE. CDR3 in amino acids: CASSVHQGSGGEQYF. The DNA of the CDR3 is TGTGCCAGCAGCGTACATCAGGGGTCGGGGGGCGAGCAGTACTTC.

CDR3 in amino acids: CASSYDRVTDTQYF. The CDR3 DNA follows: TGTGCCAGCAGCTATGACAGGGTTACAGATACGCAGTATTTT. This chain links TRBV7-9 with TRBJ2-3; 7 bases map to TRBD1. The CDR3 has 14 residues. Trimming cost V 4 bases and J 3 bases; bases outside gene matches: 4. Looked up from germline, CDR1 is SEHNR and CDR2 is FQNEAQ (reference sequence).